These 19 T cell receptor beta chains came from one sample sequenced in a study of OX40 agonist ivuxolimab in advanced cancers. The protocol was immunoSEQ multiplex PCR, while the TCRdb copy is restricted to in-frame clones and leaves out a portion. This sample yields roughly 60,000 clones, of which over 80% are seen a single time; around 25% belongs to the top ten. This material consisted of CD4+ or CD8+ T cells sorted from blood, taken in a trial of the OX40 agonist ivuxolimab. The receptors stem from an adult with an advanced solid tumor such as melanoma, head and neck, liver or kidney cancer.

This chain uses TRBV19 with TRBJ2-5; 9 positions match TRBD1. The CDR3 has 16 residues. Germline V gives CDR1 LNHDA, CDR2 SQIVND (reference sequence). Trimming cost V 10 bases and J 1 base; bases outside gene matches: 13. CDR3 coding DNA: TGTGCCACGTCCCGGGACAGGGTAGAGGGCCAAGAGACCCAGTACTTC. This sequence encodes CATSRDRVEGQETQYF. Variable domain in full (rest from reference TRBV19 and TRBJ2-5): DGGITQSPKYLFRKEGQNVTLSCEQNLNHDAMYWYRQDPGQGLRLIYYSQIVNDFQKGDIAEGYSVSREKKESFPLTVTSAQKNPTAFYLCATSRDRVEGQETQYFGPGTRLLVL.

The CDR3 nucleotides are TGTGCCAGCAGCCCGGACACACAAGAGACCCAGTACTTC. Amino acids: CASSPDTQETQYF. The chain combines TRBV5-4 with TRBJ2-5; tentative D call: TRBD1 (5 bases). CDR3 length: 13 residues. Deletions cut 4 bases from V and 2 bases from J, with 9 bases between. The germline gives CDR1 SGHNT, CDR2 YYREEE (reference sequence).

This CDR3 reads CASSVGGTSSSYNEQFF. Written as DNA, the CDR3 is TGTGCCAGCAGCGTAGGGGGGACTTCAAGCTCCTACAATGAGCAGTTCTTC. The V gene is TRBV9, the J gene TRBJ2-1, with D possibly being TRBD2 (6 bases). CDR3 size: 17 residues. CDR1 SGDLS and CDR2 YYNGEE come from the germline V gene. Trimming took 0 bases from V and 0 from J, leaving 13 bases between them.

The chain uses TRBV6-1 and TRBJ2-2, with D maybe TRBD2 (5 bases). This CDR3 spans 13 amino acids. V was pared by 8 bases and J by 1 base, with 8 bases between. In germline, CDR1 is MNHNS, CDR2 SASEGT. The CDR3 region is CASARENTGELFF. DNA for the CDR3: TGTGCCAGCGCCCGGGAGAACACCGGGGAGCTGTTTTTT.

The rearrangement uses TRBV6-5 and TRBJ2-5, with D tentatively TRBD1 (6 bases). CDR1 is MNHEY, CDR2 SVGAGI, per germline. V lost 1 base, J lost 2 bases, and 11 bases lay in between. The CDR3 contains 15 residues. CDR3 sequence: CASSYWDTRQETQYF. The CDR3 DNA reads TGTGCCAGCAGTTACTGGGACACCAGACAAGAGACCCAGTACTTC.

V is TRBV5-1 and J is TRBJ2-1, with D unresolved. Trimming took off 0 bases at V and 9 bases at J, with 16 bases between the two ends. CDR1 is SGHRS, CDR2 YFSETQ, per germline. The CDR3 length is 15 residues. The CDR3 DNA sequence: TGCGCCAGCAGCTTGGAATCGCCCCAAAAGGGTGAGCAGTTCTTC. Translation: CASSLESPQKGEQFF.

J is TRBJ1-2 and V is TRBV29-1, with 10 nucleotides matching TRBD1. This CDR3 has 12 residues. Trimming took 4 bases from V and 5 from J; bases not matched to a gene: 1. In germline, CDR1 is SQVTM, CDR2 ANQGSEA. CDR3 in amino acids: CSVVGQGYGYTF. The CDR3 DNA follows: TGCAGCGTTGTGGGACAGGGGTATGGCTACACCTTC. Complete variable domain (other parts from reference TRBV29-1 and TRBJ1-2): SAVISQKPSRDICQRGTSLTIQCQVDSQVTMMFWYRQQPGQSLTLIATANQGSEATYESGFVIDKFPISRPNLTFSTLTVSNMSPEDSSIYLCSVVGQGYGYTFGSGTRLTVV.

The rearrangement uses TRBV11-2 and TRBJ2-1, with D possibly being TRBD1 or TRBD2 (5 bases each). CDR3 size: 17 residues. From germline, CDR1 is SGHAT and CDR2 FQNNGV. The V end lost 5 bases, the J end lost 0 bases, and 17 bases lay between the germline ends. The CDR3 region is CASSGLGQGLSYNEQFF. Here the CDR3 DNA reads TGTGCCAGCAGCGGACTCGGGCAGGGCCTCTCCTACAATGAGCAGTTCTTC. Supplemented by reference TRBV11-2 and TRBJ2-1, the full variable domain reads EAGVAQSPRYKIIEKRQSVAFWCNPISGHATLYWYQQILGQGPKLLIQFQNNGVVDDSQLPKDRFSAERLKGVDSTLKIQPAKLEDSAVYLCASSGLGQGLSYNEQFFGPGTRLTVL.

The chain employs TRBV5-6 and TRBJ2-7, with 13 bases that match TRBD2. The V and J ends lost 0 bases and 6 bases, in that order; junction bases with no gene match: 9. The V gene's germline CDR1 is SGHDT and CDR2 YYEEEE. The CDR3 loop spans 17 amino acids. CDR3 in DNA: TGTGCCAGCAGCTTGGGACTAGCGGGAGGCCCGGGGGGCGAGCAGTACTTC. As protein: CASSLGLAGGPGGEQYF.

The rearrangement links TRBV5-1 to TRBJ1-1; D is undetermined. Germline assignment: CDR1 SGHRS and CDR2 YFSETQ. Trimming took off 0 bases at V and 4 bases at J, with 10 bases between the two ends. The CDR3 has 14 residues. CDR3 region: CASSLGLGGTEAFF. For the CDR3, the DNA is TGCGCCAGCAGCTTGGGTCTGGGCGGCACTGAAGCTTTCTTT.

The chain carries TRBV4-1 and TRBJ2-7; 8 nucleotides align to TRBD2. The CDR3 length is 20 residues. Trimming removed 0 bases from V and 3 bases from J; junction bases left unmatched: 19. Per the germline V gene, CDR1 is MGHRA and CDR2 is YSYEKL. Here the CDR3 reads CASSQDINVGSGTRGYEQYF. CDR3 in DNA: TGCGCCAGCAGCCAAGATATTAATGTTGGGTCCGGGACTAGGGGCTACGAGCAGTACTTC.

V gene TRBV9 combines with J gene TRBJ2-3, with D possibly being TRBD2 (6 bases). This CDR3 is built from 15 residues. CDR1 and CDR2 from the germline V gene are SGDLS and YYNGEE. The V gene lost 1 base and the J gene lost 1 base, with 10 bases spanning the gap. CDR3: CASSVSTGGTDTQYF. The CDR3 DNA reads as TGTGCCAGCAGCGTATCGACGGGGGGCACAGATACGCAGTATTTT.

In nucleotides, the CDR3 is TGTGCCAGTAGTGAGACAGGGTTGGGTCAGCCCCAGCATTTT. This codes for CASSETGLGQPQHF. J is TRBJ1-5 and V is TRBV19; 7 bases map to TRBD1. Germline V CDR1 and CDR2: LNHDA, SQIVND (reference sequence). CDR3 size: 14 residues. V lost 5 bases, J lost 6 bases, and 7 bases stayed unmatched.

V usage is TRBV6-1 and J usage is TRBJ1-2; 10 bases fit TRBD1. This CDR3 comprises 13 residues. Trimming took 7 bases from V and 13 from J; bases not matched to a gene: 12. CDR1 is MNHNS, CDR2 SASEGT, per germline. CDR3 coding DNA: TGTGCCAGCACTTTGGGACAGGGGCGAGATCTCACCTTC. As protein: CASTLGQGRDLTF.

The chain couples TRBV30 to TRBJ1-1; unclear D gene. V dropped 1 base and J dropped 7 bases, with 13 bases sitting between them. Germline V gene data show CDR1 as GTSNPN and CDR2 as SVGIG (reference sequence). CDR3 size: 13 residues. CDR3 DNA sequence: TGTGCCTGGAGTGGGGCCAGTGTGGGTGAAGCTTTCTTT. Translation gives CAWSGASVGEAFF.

The gene calls are TRBV9 and TRBJ2-5, with a possible D match to TRBD1 (6 bases). V was trimmed by 2 bases and J by 0 bases, leaving 8 bases between them. The CDR3 runs 14 residues. Germline V gene data show CDR1 as SGDLS and CDR2 as YYNGEE. CDR3 nucleotide sequence: TGTGCCAGCAGCGTTCGACAGGACCAAGAGACCCAGTACTTC. Translation gives CASSVRQDQETQYF.

The gene calls are TRBV9 and TRBJ1-3; D ambiguous. The CDR3 has 14 amino acids. Germline CDR1 reads SGDLS; CDR2 reads YYNGEE. V lost 3 bases and J 4 bases, leaving 11 bases between the germline ends. CDR3 DNA sequence: TGTGCCAGCAGCGCGATTACGGGCGGAAACACCATATATTTT. It yields the protein CASSAITGGNTIYF. The full variable domain, its missing parts supplied by reference TRBV9 and TRBJ1-3, is DSGVTQTPKHLITATGQRVTLRCSPRSGDLSVYWYQQSLDQGLQFLIQYYNGEERAKGNILERFSAQQFPDLHSELNLSSLELGDSALYFCASSAITGGNTIYFGEGSWLTVV.

The J gene is TRBJ1-1, the V gene TRBV5-1; the D gene is possibly TRBD1 (5 bases). Germline assignment: CDR1 SGHRS and CDR2 YFSETQ. Trimming cost V 1 base and J 6 bases, with 16 bases left between them. This CDR3 has 15 amino acids. Here the CDR3 DNA reads TGCGCCAGCAGCTTGTCCGGGACTAAAGCGTCTGAAGCTTTCTTT. It encodes CASSLSGTKASEAFF.

The chain recombines TRBV7-9 with TRBJ1-3; D is possibly TRBD1 (6 bases). This CDR3 comprises 13 residues. Germline-derived CDR1 and CDR2 are SEHNR and FQNEAQ (reference sequence). With 1 base removed from V and 7 bases from J, the gap between germline ends came to 8 bases. The CDR3 protein is CASSLGGGNTIYF. The CDR3 coding sequence is TGTGCCAGCAGCTTAGGAGGGGGGAACACCATATATTTT.